Listed below are T cell receptor beta chains from one sample, sequenced in a study of blood T cell repertoires in COVID-19. The method was immunoSEQ multiplex PCR; TCRdb's version includes in-frame clones alone and lacks a portion of them. The data contain roughly 290,000 clones, roughly 87% of them singletons. The sample consisted of PBMCs or T cells enriched from blood (not recorded which). Source of these receptors: a woman between 40 and 55 years old who had recovered from COVID-19. The CDR3 runs from the conserved cysteine through the conserved F or W. Each record gives: D gene, V gene, clone size, J gene, CDR3 DNA, CDR3 protein. D genes are given only for firm matches. Size tells how often a clone was seen (once, few, many) or the class of an expanded clone, and some rows leave it out.

d_gene: .; v_gene: TRBV5-4; abundance: once; j_gene: TRBJ2-5; CDR3nt: TGTGCCAGCAGCTTGGGAGCGGCCCAAGAGACCCAGTACTTC; CDR3aa: CASSLGAAQETQYF
d_gene: .; v_gene: TRBV30; abundance: .; j_gene: TRBJ2-1; CDR3nt: TGTGCCTGGAGCGTGACGGGGGTCGGCAATGAGCAGTTCTTC; CDR3aa: CAWSVTGVGNEQFF
d_gene: TRBD2; v_gene: TRBV7-2; abundance: .; j_gene: TRBJ2-1; CDR3nt: TGTGCCAGCAGCTTGTCTAGCGGAGCGTCCTACAATGAGCAGTTCTTC; CDR3aa: CASSLSSGASYNEQFF
d_gene: TRBD1; v_gene: TRBV7-9; abundance: .; j_gene: TRBJ1-4; CDR3nt: TGTGCCAGCAGCCTGGGACAGGGGGATGAAAAACTGTTTTTT; CDR3aa: CASSLGQGDEKLFF
d_gene: TRBD2; v_gene: TRBV11-3; abundance: .; j_gene: TRBJ2-1; CDR3nt: TGTGCCAGCAGTACCCGGGAGGCCCGAAACAATGAGCAGTTCTTC; CDR3aa: CASSTREARNNEQFF
d_gene: .; v_gene: TRBV10-3; abundance: .; j_gene: TRBJ1-1; CDR3nt: TGTGCCATCAATGAGCGGTTCTCCACTGAAGCTTTCTTT; CDR3aa: CAINERFSTEAFF
d_gene: .; v_gene: TRBV28; abundance: .; j_gene: TRBJ2-7; CDR3nt: TGTGCCACCAGACAGGCCAGCTCCTACGAGCAGTACTTC; CDR3aa: CATRQASSYEQYF
d_gene: .; v_gene: TRBV21-1; abundance: .; j_gene: TRBJ2-3; CDR3nt: TGTGCCAGCAGCAAGAGGACTAGCGGGACCACAGATACGCAGTATTTT; CDR3aa: CASSKRTSGTTDTQYF
d_gene: TRBD1; v_gene: TRBV18; abundance: .; j_gene: TRBJ2-1; CDR3nt: TGTGCCAGCTCACCGGGACAGGTTACTAATTTTGAGCAGTTCTTC; CDR3aa: CASSPGQVTNFEQFF
d_gene: TRBD2; v_gene: TRBV20-1; abundance: .; j_gene: TRBJ2-3; CDR3nt: TGCAGTGCTAGTTGGTTGGGACTAGCGGACCTTGAGGATACGCAGTATTTT; CDR3aa: CSASWLGLADLEDTQYF
d_gene: TRBD2; v_gene: TRBV9; abundance: .; j_gene: TRBJ2-3; CDR3nt: TGTGCCAGCAGCACACAGTCTAGCGGAGGGGATACGCAGTATTTT; CDR3aa: CASSTQSSGGDTQYF
d_gene: .; v_gene: TRBV15; abundance: .; j_gene: TRBJ1-6; CDR3nt: TGTGCCACCAGCAGAGACGCGGATAATTCACCCCTCCACTTT; CDR3aa: CATSRDADNSPLHF
d_gene: .; v_gene: TRBV28; abundance: .; j_gene: TRBJ1-5; CDR3nt: TGTGCCAGCAGTTTGCGGTGGTCAGTTAGCAATCAGCCCCAGCATTTT; CDR3aa: CASSLRWSVSNQPQHF
d_gene: TRBD2; v_gene: TRBV5-4; abundance: once; j_gene: TRBJ2-1; CDR3nt: TGTGCCAGCACGACCGGTAGCGGGAGGCCCCACAATGAGCAGTTCTTC; CDR3aa: CASTTGSGRPHNEQFF
d_gene: .; v_gene: TRBV21-1; abundance: once; j_gene: TRBJ2-5; CDR3nt: TGTGCCAGCATTTTGTTCGAGCGGATCGAGACCCAGTACTTC; CDR3aa: CASILFERIETQYF
d_gene: .; v_gene: TRBV6-5; abundance: .; j_gene: TRBJ1-5; CDR3nt: TGTGCCAGCTTACCAGGATCGGAAGGTCAGCCCCAGCATTTT; CDR3aa: CASLPGSEGQPQHF
d_gene: TRBD1; v_gene: TRBV5-1; abundance: .; j_gene: TRBJ1-1; CDR3nt: TGCGCCAGCAGCGGACAGGCTTCGAACACTGAAGCTTTCTTT; CDR3aa: CASSGQASNTEAFF
d_gene: TRBD2; v_gene: TRBV5-1; abundance: .; j_gene: TRBJ2-1; CDR3nt: TGCGCCAGCAGCTTAGCGGGAGCTGAGCAGTTCTTC; CDR3aa: CASSLAGAEQFF
d_gene: .; v_gene: TRBV7-3; abundance: few; j_gene: TRBJ2-1; CDR3nt: TGTGCCAGCAGCCGAGGAGGGTCTTCCGAGCAGTTCTTC; CDR3aa: CASSRGGSSEQFF
d_gene: TRBD2; v_gene: TRBV19; abundance: .; j_gene: TRBJ2-1; CDR3nt: TGTGCCAGTAGTGAACTAGCGGGAGAGCTCCTAGGGGAGCAGTTCTTC; CDR3aa: CASSELAGELLGEQFF
d_gene: TRBD2; v_gene: TRBV4-3; abundance: few; j_gene: TRBJ2-2; CDR3nt: TGCGCCAGCAGCCAAGGGGAGGCGGGAGTTGGGTCCGGGGAGCTGTTTTTT; CDR3aa: CASSQGEAGVGSGELFF
d_gene: .; v_gene: TRBV2; abundance: .; j_gene: TRBJ2-1; CDR3nt: TGTGCCAGCGGGGCGGAAGCAGGGGTTTACAATGAGCAGTTCTTC; CDR3aa: CASGAEAGVYNEQFF
d_gene: .; v_gene: TRBV6-2/TRBV6-3; abundance: .; j_gene: TRBJ2-7; CDR3nt: TGTGCCAGCAGCCAGATCAAAACAGGGTACGGCTACGAGCAGTACTTC; CDR3aa: CASSQIKTGYGYEQYF
d_gene: .; v_gene: TRBV9; abundance: .; j_gene: TRBJ2-3; CDR3nt: TGTGCCAGCAGGGGGCCTTCTAGCACAGATACGCAGTATTTT; CDR3aa: CASRGPSSTDTQYF
d_gene: TRBD2; v_gene: TRBV27; abundance: .; j_gene: TRBJ2-7; CDR3nt: TGTGCCAGCAGTGCAGCGGGAGTACGGTACGAGCAGTACTTC; CDR3aa: CASSAAGVRYEQYF
d_gene: TRBD1; v_gene: TRBV11-2; abundance: once; j_gene: TRBJ1-3; CDR3nt: TGTGCCAGCAGCCGGACAGGGAGTATTGGAAACACCATATATTTT; CDR3aa: CASSRTGSIGNTIYF
d_gene: .; v_gene: TRBV28; abundance: .; j_gene: TRBJ2-7; CDR3nt: TGTGCCAGCAGTCGACTAACGGGCGCCTACGAGCAGTACTTC; CDR3aa: CASSRLTGAYEQYF
d_gene: TRBD2; v_gene: TRBV4-2; abundance: .; j_gene: TRBJ2-3; CDR3nt: TGTGCCAGCAGCCAGGCCGGGAGGACAGATACGCAGTATTTT; CDR3aa: CASSQAGRTDTQYF
d_gene: .; v_gene: TRBV5-1; abundance: .; j_gene: TRBJ2-7; CDR3nt: TGCGCCAGCAGTCCGGTCGGAGGGATGAGCTACGAGCAGTACTTC; CDR3aa: CASSPVGGMSYEQYF
d_gene: .; v_gene: TRBV28; abundance: .; j_gene: TRBJ2-7; CDR3nt: TGTGCCAGCATCACTCAGGGTGTACCCTACGAGCAGTACTTC; CDR3aa: CASITQGVPYEQYF
d_gene: TRBD2; v_gene: TRBV19; abundance: .; j_gene: TRBJ2-1; CDR3nt: TGTGCCAGTAGTATTTCCCTACTAGCGCGCACCTCCTACAATGAGCAGTTCTTC; CDR3aa: CASSISLLARTSYNEQFF
d_gene: .; v_gene: TRBV5-6; abundance: .; j_gene: TRBJ1-2; CDR3nt: TGTGCCAGCAGCTTGGTCGGAGATGGCTACACCTTC; CDR3aa: CASSLVGDGYTF
d_gene: .; v_gene: TRBV27; abundance: .; j_gene: TRBJ1-5; CDR3nt: TGTGCCAGCAGTTTATATTCCAGCGGGGGCAATCAGCCCCAGCATTTT; CDR3aa: CASSLYSSGGNQPQHF
d_gene: .; v_gene: TRBV5-4; abundance: .; j_gene: TRBJ2-3; CDR3nt: TGTGCCAGCAGCTTGGATCTAGCCTCAGATACGCAGTATTTT; CDR3aa: CASSLDLASDTQYF
d_gene: .; v_gene: TRBV9; abundance: .; j_gene: TRBJ1-5; CDR3nt: TGTGCCAGCAGCGCCGCGGGAGGGTCTTCGGAGCCCCAGCATTTT; CDR3aa: CASSAAGGSSEPQHF
d_gene: .; v_gene: TRBV4-3; abundance: .; j_gene: TRBJ2-5; CDR3nt: TGCGCCAGCAGCCAAGATGGACCCGGGAGTATCCAAGAGACCCAGTACTTC; CDR3aa: CASSQDGPGSIQETQYF
d_gene: .; v_gene: TRBV21-1; abundance: .; j_gene: TRBJ1-2; CDR3nt: TGTGCCACATCTGGGGCAGGGGGCTTTGGCTACACCTTC; CDR3aa: CATSGAGGFGYTF
d_gene: .; v_gene: TRBV14; abundance: once; j_gene: TRBJ2-1; CDR3nt: TGTGCCAGCAGCCAACACCCTACCACCTACAATGAGCAGTTCTTC; CDR3aa: CASSQHPTTYNEQFF
d_gene: TRBD1; v_gene: TRBV6-2/TRBV6-3; abundance: .; j_gene: TRBJ1-5; CDR3nt: TGTGCCAGCAGTAAAAGACAGGGAGGACAGCCCCAGCATTTT; CDR3aa: CASSKRQGGQPQHF